The T cell receptor (beta chain) described here comes from a study of CD8 T cells in ankylosing spondylitis. For TCR beta, libraries came from quantitative 5'-RACE with molecular barcodes. TCRdb re-called the 5' RACE reads through MiXCR, storing one row per CDR3 protein. Seen here are around 120,000 distinct CDR3 sequences, 24% observed once, and the top ten hold about 12%. Of note for this clonotype: Its antigen is still unknown.

The germline V gene has CDR1 DFQATT and CDR2 SNEGSKA (reference sequence). The CDR3 is 16 residues long. With 1 base clipped from V and 7 bases from J, the junction kept 9 bases outside the gene matches. Points from the study as a whole: The authors reported significant enrichment of disease-linked clones in matched ankylosing spondylitis synovial fluid. Relatively rare in peripheral blood, disease-linked clones were also CD8+.

The J gene is TRBJ2-1, the V gene TRBV20-1; 11 bases match TRBD1. The sample consisted of synovial fluid, either unsorted or a sorted T cell fraction (not recorded which). The TCR comes from a male donor with ankylosing spondylitis. CDR3 region: CSARAALGTGGNEQFF. The CDR3 coding sequence is TGCAGTGCTAGAGCCGCTTTAGGGACAGGGGGGAATGAGCAGTTCTTC.